Presented here are 21 T cell receptor beta chains from one specimen sequenced in a study of blood T cell repertoires in COVID-19. The data were produced by immunoSEQ multiplex PCR, yet TCRdb's version contains in-frame clones alone and is incomplete. The sample holds about 360,000 clones, around nine tenths seen once. Sequenced material: peripheral blood. The receptors shown here come from a woman aged 55-70 years with COVID-19, enrolled during active disease.

The gene calls are TRBV19 and TRBJ1-2; D is undetermined. Trimming removed 9 bases from V and 6 bases from J, with 17 bases in between. The CDR3 loop spans 13 amino acids. Germline-derived CDR1 and CDR2 are LNHDA and SQIVND (reference sequence). CDR3 nucleotides: TGTGCCAGCTCTAGATCTCTAGGCGATGGCTACACCTTC. Protein sequence: CASSRSLGDGYTF. Supplemented by reference TRBV19 and TRBJ1-2, the full variable domain reads DGGITQSPKYLFRKEGQNVTLSCEQNLNHDAMYWYRQDPGQGLRLIYYSQIVNDFQKGDIAEGYSVSREKKESFPLTVTSAQKNPTAFYLCASSRSLGDGYTFGSGTRLTVV.

This chain joins TRBV18 and TRBJ1-2; maybe TRBD1 (6 bases). This CDR3 is built from 14 residues. In germline, CDR1 is KGHSH, CDR2 LQKENI. Trimming removed 1 base at V and 5 bases at J, with 11 bases between. In DNA, the CDR3 is TGTGCCAGCTCACCACGGACAGTTTCGTATGGCTACACCTTC. Residues: CASSPRTVSYGYTF.

This clone appeared a few times. This chain uses TRBV7-8 with TRBJ1-6, with 9 bases matching TRBD1. This CDR3 comprises 16 residues. Looked up from germline, CDR1 is SGHVS and CDR2 is FQNEAQ. J was trimmed by 8 bases and V by 4 bases; bases with no gene match: 9. CDR3 sequence reads: CASSYRSQGAYSPLHF. The CDR3 region has the DNA TGTGCCAGCAGCTACCGATCACAGGGGGCCTATTCACCCCTCCACTTT.

This chain connects TRBV3-1 (or the pseudogene TRBV3-2) to TRBJ2-7; D is ambiguous. The CDR3 totals 12 residues. V gave up 4 bases and J gave up 4 bases, with 8 bases separating them. The germline V gene encodes CDR1 LGHDT and CDR2 YNNKEL (reference sequence). The CDR3 loop is CASSRAGYEQYF. CDR3 nucleotides: TGTGCCAGCAGCCGGGCTGGGTACGAGCAGTACTTC.

V and J are TRBV6-5 and TRBJ2-3; weak D call: TRBD2 (5 bases). V lost 7 bases to trimming and J lost 1 base, with 6 bases between them. The germline CDR1 and CDR2 sequences are MNHEY and SVGAGI. There are 12 residues in the CDR3. The CDR3 is CASTGGTDTQYF. The CDR3 coding sequence is TGTGCCAGCACCGGGGGCACAGATACGCAGTATTTT.

The CDR3 loop is CASSDRGTGNTIYF. In nucleotides, the CDR3 is TGTGCCAGCAGTGACAGGGGGACTGGAAACACCATATATTTT. The V call is TRBV3-1 (or the pseudogene TRBV3-2), the J call TRBJ1-3; TRBD1 matches 9 bases. The CDR3 consists of 14 residues. Per germline, CDR1 LGHDT and CDR2 YNNKEL (reference sequence). Losses at the gene ends were 6 bases for V and 2 bases for J; bases not matched to a gene: 2.

This clone was found a few times. The rearrangement joins TRBV6-5 to TRBJ1-2; D not certain. The CDR3 covers 10 residues. Germline V CDR1 and CDR2: MNHEY, SVGAGI. V was cut by 9 bases and J by 8 bases, with 10 bases left in between. The CDR3: CASGSGGYTF. As DNA, the CDR3 is TGTGCCAGTGGTTCGGGGGGCTACACCTTC.

The rearrangement links TRBV11-2 to TRBJ2-3; TRBD2 matches at 11 bases. The germline V gene has CDR1 SGHAT and CDR2 FQNNGV. J was trimmed by 0 bases and V by 5 bases; bases with no gene match: 7. The CDR3 has 17 amino acids. The DNA for the CDR3 is TGTGCCAGCAGCCCCCGACTAGCGGGGTCGAGCACAGATACGCAGTATTTT. Protein: CASSPRLAGSSTDTQYF.

This clone came up once. V and J are TRBV5-8 and TRBJ1-1; D is possibly TRBD1 (5 bases). The V and J ends lost 3 bases and 3 bases respectively, with 18 bases between them. Germline loops: CDR1 SGHTS, CDR2 YDEGEE. The CDR3 has 16 amino acids. The CDR3 protein is CASSWGLYLGDTEAFF. CDR3 nucleotides: TGTGCCAGCAGCTGGGGCTTATACTTAGGGGACACTGAAGCTTTCTTT.

V usage is TRBV11-2 and J usage is TRBJ1-6; TRBD1 matches 10 bases. Germline V gene lookup returns CDR1 SGHAT and CDR2 FQNNGV. V lost 3 bases and J lost 7; bases outside the gene matches: 0. The CDR3 runs to 14 residues. The CDR3 sequence: CASSLDRGNSPLHF. CDR3 DNA: TGTGCCAGCAGCTTGGACAGGGGGAATTCACCCCTCCACTTT.

The chain is built from TRBV11-1 and TRBJ1-1, with 9 bases matching TRBD1. The CDR3 loop spans 16 amino acids. With 5 bases clipped from V and 3 bases from J, the junction kept 10 bases outside the gene matches. Germline values: CDR1 SGHAT, CDR2 FQDESV (reference sequence). The CDR3 sequence is CASSPGQGIGDTEAFF. CDR3 nucleotides: TGTGCCAGCAGCCCCGGACAGGGGATTGGAGACACTGAAGCTTTCTTT.

CDR3 in amino acids: CASRNRESDYGYTF. DNA of the CDR3: TGTGCCAGTCGAAACAGGGAGTCTGACTATGGCTACACCTTC. The chain couples TRBV19 to TRBJ1-2; tentatively, D is TRBD1 (6 bases). Between the trimmed V and J ends, which lost 8 bases and 3 bases, there was a span of 16 bases. The germline V gene encodes CDR1 LNHDA and CDR2 SQIVND (reference sequence). The CDR3 length is 14 residues.

V usage is TRBV5-1 and J usage is TRBJ1-1; D is undetermined. The CDR3 runs to 14 residues. V lost 0 bases to trimming and J lost 5 bases, with 11 bases between them. Germline CDR1 and CDR2: SGHRS and YFSETQ. The CDR3 DNA sequence: TGCGCCAGCAGCTTGGCCGGGGTCGTAACTGAAGCTTTCTTT. Its translation is CASSLAGVVTEAFF. Based on the CDR3 plus reference TRBV5-1 and TRBJ1-1, the full variable domain is KAGVTQTPRYLIKTRGQQVTLSCSPISGHRSVSWYQQTPGQGLQFLFEYFSETQRNKGNFPGRFSGRQFSNSRSEMNVSTLELGDSALYLCASSLAGVVTEAFFGQGTRLTVV.

J is TRBJ2-5 and V is TRBV11-3; 8 nucleotides match TRBD2. Germline V CDR1 and CDR2: SGHNT, YENEEA. J was trimmed by 2 bases and V by 1 base; bases with no gene match: 9. The CDR3 consists of 17 residues. Written as DNA, the CDR3 is TGTGCCAGCAGCTTAGGCCCGGGGGGGGCGGGTCAAGAGACCCAGTACTTC. Translated, it gives CASSLGPGGAGQETQYF.

As regards this clone: The identical CDR3 is also encoded by other nucleotide sequences in the sample. This chain's CDR3 is CAWGTGNTIYF. In DNA form, the CDR3 reads TGTGCCTGGGGTACTGGAAACACCATATATTTT. The chain recombines TRBV30 with TRBJ1-3, with no clear D. The germline gives CDR1 GTSNPN, CDR2 SVGIG (reference sequence). Trimming removed 5 bases from V and 2 bases from J, with 4 bases in between. There are 11 residues in the CDR3. Full variable domain (missing parts from reference TRBV30 and TRBJ1-3): SQTIHQWPATLVQPVGSPLSLECTVEGTSNPNLYWYRQAAGRGLQLLFYSVGIGQISSEVPQNLSASRPQDRQFILSSKKLLLSDSGFYLCAWGTGNTIYFGEGSWLTVV.

The genes are TRBV27 and TRBJ2-5; 7 nucleotides match TRBD1. This CDR3 comprises 15 residues. The V gene end was trimmed by 5 bases and the J gene end by 4 bases; junction bases not matched to a gene: 10. Germline CDR1 is MNHEY and CDR2 is SMNVEV (reference sequence). The CDR3 DNA follows: TGTGCCAGCAGTATTTATCGCCAGGGGGTAGAGACCCAGTACTTC. Amino acid sequence: CASSIYRQGVETQYF.

This chain uses TRBV6-2 or TRBV6-3 with TRBJ1-5; tentatively, D is TRBD1 (5 bases). Germline V lookup: CDR1 MNHEY, CDR2 SVGEGT. The CDR3 extends over 15 amino acids. V lost 6 bases and J lost 6, with 18 bases in between. CDR3 nucleotides: TGTGCCAGCAGCTCGGGAGATAGGGGAAGTCAGCCCCAGCATTTT. Residues: CASSSGDRGSQPQHF.

The gene calls are TRBV5-3 and TRBJ1-5, with D possibly matching TRBD1 (5 bases). TRBV5-3 counts as an open reading frame of uncertain function. V was pared by 0 bases and J by 4 bases, with 8 bases between. This CDR3 has 14 amino acids. The CDR3 spells CARSLGQRNQPQHF. The CDR3 nucleotides are TGTGCCAGAAGCTTGGGACAGAGAAATCAGCCCCAGCATTTT.

The rearrangement uses TRBV30 and TRBJ2-7, with D perhaps TRBD2 (7 bases). Trimming pared 5 bases from V and 2 bases from J, leaving 19 bases between. The CDR3 consists of 15 residues. Germline V gene sequence: CDR1 GTSNPN, CDR2 SVGIG (reference sequence). CDR3 protein: CAWGLGGQGPYEQYF. CDR3 DNA: TGTGCCTGGGGGCTGGGGGGGCAGGGACCCTACGAGCAGTACTTC.

The chain carries TRBV6-2 or TRBV6-3 and TRBJ2-1; 12 nucleotides align to TRBD2. The trim removed 4 bases at V and 5 bases at J, leaving 6 bases unmatched. The CDR3 consists of 16 residues. CDR1 and CDR2 from the germline V gene are MNHEY and SVGEGT. CDR3 DNA: TGTGCCAGCAGTTTTCGGACTAGCGGGGTAAACAATGAGCAGTTCTTC. This encodes CASSFRTSGVNNEQFF.

The chain carries TRBV9 and TRBJ2-2; 7 bases fit TRBD1. Germline CDR1 and CDR2: SGDLS and YYNGEE. The CDR3 totals 16 residues. J lost 4 bases, V lost 4 bases, and 10 bases had no gene match. In DNA form, the CDR3 reads TGTGCCAGCAGCCCTCACAGGGGCCAGGGCACCGGGGAGCTGTTTTTT. Its protein is CASSPHRGQGTGELFF. The entire variable domain, with the rest obtained from reference TRBV9 and TRBJ2-2, is as follows: DSGVTQTPKHLITATGQRVTLRCSPRSGDLSVYWYQQSLDQGLQFLIQYYNGEERAKGNILERFSAQQFPDLHSELNLSSLELGDSALYFCASSPHRGQGTGELFFGEGSRLTVL.